The sequence of this T cell receptor (beta chain) was determined in a study of tissue T cells after allogeneic stem cell transplantation. Sequenced by immunoSEQ multiplex PCR; TCRdb stores in-frame clones only, minus some. This sample has 20,000 to 30,000 clones, with less than 95% found just once. Overall study findings and caveats: This small cohort was clinically heterogeneous, and sampling depth was a limitation.

The CDR3 contains 13 residues. CDR1 and CDR2 from the germline V gene are SGDLS and YYNGEE. Deletions cut 1 base from V and 6 bases from J, with 10 bases between. Concerning this clone itself: What it recognizes is unknown.

Sequencing used blood, obtained before transplantation. The J gene is TRBJ1-2, the V gene TRBV9; maybe TRBD1 (6 bases). The sequence came from a male donor aged 60 or older who later had graft-versus-host disease after an allogeneic stem cell transplant. The CDR3 protein is CASSVTGTDGYTF. The CDR3 nucleotides are TGTGCCAGCAGCGTAACAGGGACCGATGGCTACACCTTC.